Below, 11 T cell receptor beta chains from the same sample are listed, as sequenced in a study of T cell responses to AZD1222 COVID-19 vaccine. Libraries were prepared by immunoSEQ multiplex PCR; TCRdb keeps only in-frame clonotypes and omits some of them. The sample consists of 95,000 to 150,000 clones, around 91% of them appearing once. The sample here was peripheral blood, taken on day 0 of AZD1222 vaccination. The receptor source for this set is an adult in good health.

The chain carries TRBV6-5 and TRBJ2-3; 7 bases fit TRBD2. There are 12 residues in the CDR3. Germline CDR1 is MNHEY and CDR2 is SVGAGI. The trim removed 4 bases at V and 10 bases at J, leaving 5 bases unmatched. CDR3 coding DNA: TGTGCCAGCAGTTTCGGGGGGACCTCGCAGTATTTT. Amino acid sequence: CASSFGGTSQYF.

The V call is TRBV9, the J call TRBJ1-5; 9 bases are shared with TRBD1. V trimming: 0 bases; J trimming: 2 bases; junction bases outside the gene matches: 0. CDR1 is SGDLS, CDR2 YYNGEE, per germline. The CDR3 contains 15 residues. CDR3 nucleotides: TGTGCCAGCAGCGTAGGGGACAGGGGCAATCAGCCCCAGCATTTT. This gives the protein CASSVGDRGNQPQHF.

The gene calls are TRBV18 and TRBJ2-5; the D is unclear. This CDR3 has 13 residues. V gave up 6 bases and J gave up 5 bases, with 13 bases separating them. CDR1 and CDR2 (germline): KGHSH, LQKENI. The CDR3 region has the DNA TGTGCCAGCTCCCAAACAGCCCTGGAGACCCAGTACTTC. Residues: CASSQTALETQYF.

This chain joins TRBV3-1 (or the pseudogene TRBV3-2) and TRBJ1-6; 10 bases align to TRBD1. CDR1 and CDR2 from the germline V gene are LGHDT and YNNKEL (reference sequence). The trim removed 3 bases at V and 8 bases at J, leaving 7 bases unmatched. The CDR3 covers 16 residues. The CDR3 coding sequence is TGTGCCAGCAGCCAGCACACCGGGACAGGGGATTCACCCCTCCACTTT. Its translation is CASSQHTGTGDSPLHF.

The chain couples TRBV4-3 to TRBJ1-3; D ambiguous. The CDR3 contains 15 residues. V was clipped by 1 base and J by 4 bases, with 11 bases between them. The germline V gene encodes CDR1 LGHNA and CDR2 YSLEER. The CDR3 loop reads CASSQVGGTGNTIYF. CDR3 DNA: TGCGCCAGCAGCCAAGTGGGTGGTACGGGAAACACCATATATTTT.

The rearrangement joins TRBV19 to TRBJ2-7; D remains unclear. Germline V gene data show CDR1 as LNHDA and CDR2 as SQIVND (reference sequence). The CDR3 is made up of 14 amino acids. Trimming pared 1 base from V and 2 bases from J, leaving 9 bases between. The CDR3 spells CASSIVGSTYEQYF. DNA of the CDR3: TGTGCCAGTAGTATAGTCGGGTCTACCTACGAGCAGTACTTC.

A single count supports this clone. The chain joins TRBV28 to TRBJ2-3, with D hard to call. Deletions cut 4 bases from V and 9 bases from J, with 20 bases between. The CDR3 spans 15 residues. Germline values: CDR1 MDHEN, CDR2 SYDVKM. Here the CDR3 reads CASSSSGDTLPTQYF. The CDR3, as DNA: TGTGCCAGCAGTTCCTCTGGGGATACCCTTCCCACGCAGTATTTT.

The genes are TRBV2 and TRBJ2-2, with D tentatively TRBD1 (7 bases). Trimming removed 4 bases at V and 1 base at J, with 10 bases between. Germline values: CDR1 SNHLY, CDR2 FYNNEI. The CDR3 has 15 amino acids. CDR3 DNA: TGTGCCAGCAGTGGCCAGGGGGGGAACACCGGGGAGCTGTTTTTT. Protein product: CASSGQGGNTGELFF.

The V gene is TRBV29-1, the J gene TRBJ2-7; D perhaps matches TRBD1 (6 bases). The CDR3 spans 14 residues. Germline V gene sequence: CDR1 SQVTM, CDR2 ANQGSEA. Trimming stripped 7 bases from V and 0 bases from J, with 16 bases between. The CDR3 is CSAYGTSSSYEQYF. The CDR3 nucleotides are TGCAGCGCCTATGGGACATCCAGCTCCTACGAGCAGTACTTC.

The chain couples TRBV28 to TRBJ1-5, with D unclear. This CDR3 is built from 14 residues. With 6 bases removed from V and 1 base from J, the gap between germline ends came to 10 bases. Per germline, CDR1 MDHEN and CDR2 SYDVKM. For the CDR3, the DNA is TGTGCCAGCAGCCGACCAGAAAGCAATCAGCCCCAGCATTTT. Translation gives CASSRPESNQPQHF.

V and J are TRBV25-1 and TRBJ2-2; TRBD2 agrees at 8 bases. V lost 4 bases, J lost 7 bases, and 5 bases stayed unmatched. CDR1 and CDR2 from the germline V gene are MGHDK and SYGVNS. The length of the CDR3 is 14 residues. The CDR3 DNA follows: TGTGCCAGCAGTGGCGGGGGGCGAAACGGGGAGCTGTTTTTT. As protein: CASSGGGRNGELFF. Using reference TRBV25-1 and TRBJ2-2 for the parts outside the CDR3, the full variable domain is EADIYQTPRYLVIGTGKKITLECSQTMGHDKMYWYQQDPGMELHLIHYSYGVNSTEKGDLSSESTVSRIRTEHFPLTLESARPSHTSQYLCASSGGGRNGELFFGEGSRLTVL.